This record looks at one T cell receptor (beta chain) sequence and its context. The length of the CDR3 is 14 residues. J gave up 4 bases and V 5 bases, and 8 bases lay outside the gene matches. The V gene's germline CDR1 is GTSNPN and CDR2 SVGIG (reference sequence). Sequenced by immunoSEQ multiplex PCR; TCRdb stores in-frame clones only, minus some. The profile shows roughly 80,000 clones, 82% of them singletons. The data derive from a study of blood T cell repertoires in COVID-19. J is TRBJ1-5 and V is TRBV30; the match to TRBD1 covers 7 bases. What was sequenced was peripheral blood. This receptor was taken from a human donor in a cohort sampled during active COVID-19. CDR3: CAWGGQSRNQPQHF. In DNA form, the CDR3 reads TGTGCCTGGGGGGGACAGTCTCGAAATCAGCCCCAGCATTTT.